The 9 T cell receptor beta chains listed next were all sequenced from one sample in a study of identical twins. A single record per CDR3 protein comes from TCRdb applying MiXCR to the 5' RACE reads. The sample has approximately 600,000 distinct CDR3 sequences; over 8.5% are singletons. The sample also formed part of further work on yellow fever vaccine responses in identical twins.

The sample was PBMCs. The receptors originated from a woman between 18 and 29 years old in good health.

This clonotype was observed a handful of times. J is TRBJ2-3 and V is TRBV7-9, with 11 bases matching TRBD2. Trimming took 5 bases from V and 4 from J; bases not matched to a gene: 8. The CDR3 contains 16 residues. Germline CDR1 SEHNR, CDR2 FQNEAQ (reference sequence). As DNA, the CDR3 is TGTGCCAGCAGCAAACTGACTAGCGGGATAGCAGATACGCAGTATTTT. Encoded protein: CASSKLTSGIADTQYF. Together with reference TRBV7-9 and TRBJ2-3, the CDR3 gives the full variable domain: DTGVSQNPRHKITKRGQNVTFRCDPISEHNRLYWYRQTLGQGPEFLTYFQNEAQLEKSRLLSDRFSAERPKGSFSTLEIQRTEQGDSAMYLCASSKLTSGIADTQYFGPGTRLTVL.

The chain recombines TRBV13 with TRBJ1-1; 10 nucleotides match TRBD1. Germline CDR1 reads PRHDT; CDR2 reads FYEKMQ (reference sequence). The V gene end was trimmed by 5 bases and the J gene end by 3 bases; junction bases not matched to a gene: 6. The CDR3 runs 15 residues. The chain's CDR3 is CASSPWDRGDTEAFF. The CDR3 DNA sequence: TGTGCCAGCAGCCCTTGGGACAGGGGAGACACTGAAGCTTTCTTT. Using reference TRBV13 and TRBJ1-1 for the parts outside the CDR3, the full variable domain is AAGVIQSPRHLIKEKRETATLKCYPIPRHDTVYWYQQGPGQDPQFLISFYEKMQSDKGSIPDRFSAQQFSDYHSELNMSSLELGDSALYFCASSPWDRGDTEAFFGQGTRLTVV.

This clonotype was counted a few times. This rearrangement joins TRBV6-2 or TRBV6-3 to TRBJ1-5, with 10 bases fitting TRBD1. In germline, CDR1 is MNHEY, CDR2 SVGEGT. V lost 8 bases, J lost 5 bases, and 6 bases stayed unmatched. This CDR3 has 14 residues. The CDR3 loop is CASVPGQGYQPQHF. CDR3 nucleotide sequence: TGTGCCAGCGTACCGGGACAGGGGTATCAGCCCCAGCATTTT.

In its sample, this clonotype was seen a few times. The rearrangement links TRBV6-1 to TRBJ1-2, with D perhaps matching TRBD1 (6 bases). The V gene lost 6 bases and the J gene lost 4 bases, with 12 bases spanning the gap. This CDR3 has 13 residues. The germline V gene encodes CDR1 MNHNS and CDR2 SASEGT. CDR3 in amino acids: CASSQTGRYGYTF. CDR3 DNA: TGTGCCAGCAGCCAGACAGGACGCTATGGCTACACCTTC.

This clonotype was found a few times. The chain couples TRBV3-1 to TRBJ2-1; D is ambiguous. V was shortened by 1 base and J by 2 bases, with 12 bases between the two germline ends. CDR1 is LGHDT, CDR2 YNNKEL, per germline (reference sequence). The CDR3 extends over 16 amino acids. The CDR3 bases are TGTGCCAGCAGCCAAGCGCGGTCTCCCACCTACAATGAGCAGTTCTTC. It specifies CASSQARSPTYNEQFF.

The DNA of the CDR3 is TGCGCCAGCAGGGGGACAGCTTTATTCGAGCAGTACTTC. Translation gives CASRGTALFEQYF. The chain carries TRBV10-2 and TRBJ2-7; TRBD1 matches 7 bases. Trimming cost V 6 bases and J 6 bases; bases outside gene matches: 8. The germline gives CDR1 WSHSY, CDR2 SAAADI. This CDR3 comprises 13 residues.

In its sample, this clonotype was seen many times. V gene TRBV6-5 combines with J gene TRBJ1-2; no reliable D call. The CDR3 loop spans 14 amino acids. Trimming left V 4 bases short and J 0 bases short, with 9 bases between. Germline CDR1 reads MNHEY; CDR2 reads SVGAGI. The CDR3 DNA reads TGTGCCAGCAGTTCCAGGAGAGCTAACTATGGCTACACCTTC. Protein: CASSSRRANYGYTF.

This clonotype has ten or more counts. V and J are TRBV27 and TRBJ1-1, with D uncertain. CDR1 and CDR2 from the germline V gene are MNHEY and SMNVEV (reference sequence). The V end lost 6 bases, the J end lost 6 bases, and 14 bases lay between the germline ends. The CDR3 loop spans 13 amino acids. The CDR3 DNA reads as TGTGCCAGCAGCCGAAACTTGGACCCTGAAGCTTTCTTT. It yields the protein CASSRNLDPEAFF.

The CDR3 nucleotides are TGTGCCTGTGGGCAGGGGTGGGGCAACTATGGCTACACCTTC. This sequence encodes CACGQGWGNYGYTF. This chain uses TRBV30 with TRBJ1-2, with D possibly being TRBD1 (6 bases). With 6 bases removed from V and 2 bases from J, the gap between germline ends came to 16 bases. The CDR3 has 14 residues. The germline gives CDR1 GTSNPN, CDR2 SVGIG (reference sequence).